This entry features one T cell receptor (beta chain) sequence. No antigen is known for it. Here immunoSEQ multiplex PCR was the method, and the copy in TCRdb shows in-frame clones only, minus some. The sample shows fewer than 400,000 clones, under 80% of them seen only once. The data originate from a study of shared clonotypes between healthy human individuals. Whole-study findings and limits: The authors sampled blood alone, and tissue repertoires likely differ. Larger estimated richness was generally seen in naive subsets than in memory subsets. Shared clonotypes across all four donors exceeded non-shared ones in generation probability.

Germline V lookup: CDR1 SGHAT, CDR2 FQNNGV. The CDR3 length is 13 residues. Losses at the gene ends were 3 bases for V and 7 bases for J; bases not matched to a gene: 4. The receptor was isolated from a man aged 30 to 45 in good health. Sequences were obtained from memory CD4+ T cells sorted from blood. Described subset: CD45RA-negative fraction. V gene TRBV11-2 combines with J gene TRBJ1-2; 8 positions match TRBD1. CDR3 loop: CASSLQGAGGYTF. CDR3 sequence (DNA): TGTGCCAGCAGCTTGCAGGGGGCGGGTGGCTACACCTTC.